This T cell receptor beta chain stems from a study of blood T cell repertoires in COVID-19. V shed 0 bases, J shed 3 bases, and the junction held 16 bases outside the gene matches. This CDR3 region has 20 residues. Germline CDR1 and CDR2: SGHAT and FQNNGV. This clone was seen only a few times. Sequenced by immunoSEQ multiplex PCR; TCRdb stores in-frame clones only, minus some. The data hold more than 140,000 clones, with around 81% observed a single time. This chain uses TRBV11-2 with TRBJ2-7; TRBD2 matches at 11 bases. The sequenced sample consisted of peripheral blood. The sequence derives from a human donor in a cohort sampled during active COVID-19. Written as DNA, the CDR3 is TGTGCCAGCAGCTTAGATAATCGGGCCTTAGCGGGAGGGAACGTCTACGAGCAGTACTTC. Amino acid sequence: CASSLDNRALAGGNVYEQYF.